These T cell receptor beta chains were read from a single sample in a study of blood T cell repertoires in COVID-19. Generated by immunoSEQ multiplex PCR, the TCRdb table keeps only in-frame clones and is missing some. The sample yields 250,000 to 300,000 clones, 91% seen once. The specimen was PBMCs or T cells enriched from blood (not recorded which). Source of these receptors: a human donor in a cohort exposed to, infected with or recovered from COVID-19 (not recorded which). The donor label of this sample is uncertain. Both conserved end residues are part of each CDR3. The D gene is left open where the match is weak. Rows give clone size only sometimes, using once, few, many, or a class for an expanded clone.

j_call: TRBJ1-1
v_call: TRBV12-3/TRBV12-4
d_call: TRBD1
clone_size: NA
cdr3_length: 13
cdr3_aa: CASRISGGTEAFF
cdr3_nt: TGTGCCAGCAGGATATCAGGGGGCACTGAAGCTTTCTTT

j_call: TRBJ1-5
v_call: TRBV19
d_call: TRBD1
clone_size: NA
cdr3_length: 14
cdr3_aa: CASNAGGRWQPQHF
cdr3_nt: TGTGCCAGTAACGCAGGGGGACGATGGCAGCCCCAGCATTTT

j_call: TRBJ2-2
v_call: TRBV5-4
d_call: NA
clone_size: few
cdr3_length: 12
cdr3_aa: CASNLNHGELFF
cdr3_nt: TGTGCCAGCAACCTAAATCACGGGGAGCTGTTTTTT

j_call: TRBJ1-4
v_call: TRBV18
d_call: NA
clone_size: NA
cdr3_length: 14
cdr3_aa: CASSPPGTREKLFF
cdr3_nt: TGTGCCAGCTCACCCCCAGGGACTCGAGAAAAACTGTTTTTT

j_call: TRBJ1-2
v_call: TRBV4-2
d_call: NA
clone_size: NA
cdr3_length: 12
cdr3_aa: CASSQDRAGYTF
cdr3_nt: TGTGCCAGCAGCCAAGACAGGGCGGGCTACACCTTC

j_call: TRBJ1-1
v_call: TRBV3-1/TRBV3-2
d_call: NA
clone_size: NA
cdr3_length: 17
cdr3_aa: CASSQYRGRGMNTEAFF
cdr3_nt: TGTGCCAGCAGCCAATATCGAGGTAGGGGAATGAACACTGAAGCTTTCTTT

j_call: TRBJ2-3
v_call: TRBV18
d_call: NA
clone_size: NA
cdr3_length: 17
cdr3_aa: CASSPRLGGGGTDTQYF
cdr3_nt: TGTGCCAGCTCACCACGATTGGGCGGGGGCGGTACAGATACGCAGTATTTT

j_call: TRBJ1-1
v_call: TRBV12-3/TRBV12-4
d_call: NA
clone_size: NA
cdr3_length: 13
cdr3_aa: CASKRREDTEAFF
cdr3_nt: TGTGCCAGCAAGCGCCGTGAGGACACTGAAGCTTTCTTT

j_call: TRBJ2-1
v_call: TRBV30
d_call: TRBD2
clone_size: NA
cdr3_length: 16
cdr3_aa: CAWSVGTSGGADEQFF
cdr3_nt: TGTGCCTGGAGTGTAGGCACTAGCGGGGGGGCCGATGAGCAGTTCTTC

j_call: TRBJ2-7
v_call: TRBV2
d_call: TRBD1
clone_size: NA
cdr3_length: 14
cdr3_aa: CASRGDRFPYEQYF
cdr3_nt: TGTGCCAGCAGGGGGGACAGGTTTCCCTACGAGCAGTACTTC

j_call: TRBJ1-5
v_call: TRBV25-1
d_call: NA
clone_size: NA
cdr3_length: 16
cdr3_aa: CASSERGVHSNQPQHF
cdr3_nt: TGTGCCAGCAGTGAACGCGGGGTTCATAGCAATCAGCCCCAGCATTTT

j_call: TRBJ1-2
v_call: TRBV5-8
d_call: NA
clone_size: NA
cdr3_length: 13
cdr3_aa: CASSLVEGGRYTF
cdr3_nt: TGTGCCAGCAGCTTGGTCGAAGGGGGACGCTACACCTTC

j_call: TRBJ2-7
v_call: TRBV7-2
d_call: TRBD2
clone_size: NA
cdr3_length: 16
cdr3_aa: CASSLRPSGGTYEQYF
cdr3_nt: TGTGCCAGCAGCTTACGGCCTAGCGGGGGGACCTACGAGCAGTACTTC

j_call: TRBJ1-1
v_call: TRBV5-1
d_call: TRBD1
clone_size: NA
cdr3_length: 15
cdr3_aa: CASSLFQGATTEAFF
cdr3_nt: TGCGCCAGCAGCTTATTCCAGGGGGCGACCACTGAAGCTTTCTTT

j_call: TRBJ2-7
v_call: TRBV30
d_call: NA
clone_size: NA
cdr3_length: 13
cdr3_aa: CAWSKGLSYEQYF
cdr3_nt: TGTGCCTGGAGTAAGGGACTGAGCTACGAGCAGTACTTC

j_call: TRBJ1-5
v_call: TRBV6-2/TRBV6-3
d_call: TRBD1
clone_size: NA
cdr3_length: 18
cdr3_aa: CASSYPTQPGTGNQPQHF
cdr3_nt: TGTGCCAGCAGTTACCCAACCCAGCCCGGGACAGGGAATCAGCCCCAGCATTTT

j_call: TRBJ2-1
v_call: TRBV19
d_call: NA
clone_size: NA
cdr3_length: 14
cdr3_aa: CASSPQGGRNEQFF
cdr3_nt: TGTGCCAGTAGTCCTCAGGGGGGCCGGAATGAGCAGTTCTTC

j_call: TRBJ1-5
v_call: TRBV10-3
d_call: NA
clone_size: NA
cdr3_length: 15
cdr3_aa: CAISDANRGNQPQHF
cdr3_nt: TGTGCCATCAGTGACGCGAACAGGGGCAATCAGCCCCAGCATTTT

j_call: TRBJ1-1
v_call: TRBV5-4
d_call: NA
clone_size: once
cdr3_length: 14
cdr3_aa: CASSLPGLNTEAFF
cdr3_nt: TGTGCCAGCAGCTTGCCAGGCTTGAACACTGAAGCTTTCTTT

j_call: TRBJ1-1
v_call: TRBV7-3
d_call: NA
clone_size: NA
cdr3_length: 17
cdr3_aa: CASSLTALGGTNTEAFF
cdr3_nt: TGTGCCAGCAGCTTAACCGCCCTTGGGGGGACGAACACTGAAGCTTTCTTT

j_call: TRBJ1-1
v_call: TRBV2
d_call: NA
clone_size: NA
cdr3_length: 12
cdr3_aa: CASRGQGSEAFF
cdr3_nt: TGTGCCAGCAGGGGGCAGGGTTCTGAAGCTTTCTTT

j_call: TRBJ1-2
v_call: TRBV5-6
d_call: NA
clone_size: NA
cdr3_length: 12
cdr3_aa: CASSWAGGGYTF
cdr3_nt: TGTGCCAGCAGCTGGGCAGGTGGTGGCTACACCTTC

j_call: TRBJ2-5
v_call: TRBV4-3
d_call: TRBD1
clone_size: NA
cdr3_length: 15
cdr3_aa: CASSQWGGQGETQYF
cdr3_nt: TGCGCCAGCAGCCAATGGGGGGGACAGGGAGAGACCCAGTACTTC

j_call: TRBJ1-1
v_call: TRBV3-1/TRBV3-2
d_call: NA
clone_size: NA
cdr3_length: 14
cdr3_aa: CASSPARRGTEAFF
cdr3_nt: TGTGCCAGCAGCCCCGCCCGCAGGGGCACTGAAGCTTTCTTT

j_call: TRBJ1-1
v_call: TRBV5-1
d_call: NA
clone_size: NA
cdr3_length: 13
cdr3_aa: CASSLWQNTEAFF
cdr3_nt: TGCGCCAGCAGCTTGTGGCAGAACACTGAAGCTTTCTTT

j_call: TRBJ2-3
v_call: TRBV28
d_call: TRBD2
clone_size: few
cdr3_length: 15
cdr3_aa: CASTSGGGVRDTQYF
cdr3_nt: TGTGCCAGCACCTCCGGGGGGGGCGTCAGAGATACGCAGTATTTT

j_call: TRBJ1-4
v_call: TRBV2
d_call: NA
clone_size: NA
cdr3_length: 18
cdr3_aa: CASTYSMTLPATNEKLFF
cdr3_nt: TGTGCCAGCACCTATTCCATGACACTCCCGGCAACTAATGAAAAACTGTTTTTT

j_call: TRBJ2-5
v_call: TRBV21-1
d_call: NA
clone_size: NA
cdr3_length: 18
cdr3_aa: CASSKAKLAGGPQETQYF
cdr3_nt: TGTGCCAGCAGCAAAGCGAAACTAGCGGGGGGTCCACAAGAGACCCAGTACTTC

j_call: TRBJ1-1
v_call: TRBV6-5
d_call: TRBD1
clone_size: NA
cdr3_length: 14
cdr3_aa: CASSYRQGRTEAFF
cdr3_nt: TGTGCCAGCAGTTATCGACAGGGGAGGACTGAAGCTTTCTTT

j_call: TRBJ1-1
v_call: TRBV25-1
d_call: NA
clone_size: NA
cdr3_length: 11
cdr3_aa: CASSANTEAFF
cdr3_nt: TGTGCCAGCAGTGCTAACACTGAAGCTTTCTTT

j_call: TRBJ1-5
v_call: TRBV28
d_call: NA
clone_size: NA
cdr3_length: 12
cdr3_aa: CASSYSNQPQHF
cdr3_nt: TGTGCCTCCTCGTATAGCAATCAGCCCCAGCATTTT

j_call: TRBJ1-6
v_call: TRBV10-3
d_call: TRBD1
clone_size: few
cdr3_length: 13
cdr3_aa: CAISGQGGSPLHF
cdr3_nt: TGTGCCATCAGCGGACAGGGAGGCTCACCCCTCCACTTT

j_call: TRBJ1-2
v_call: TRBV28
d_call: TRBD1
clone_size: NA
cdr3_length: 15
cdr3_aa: CASSNLDRGLYGYTF
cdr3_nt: TGTGCCAGCAGTAACTTGGACAGGGGATTATATGGCTACACCTTC

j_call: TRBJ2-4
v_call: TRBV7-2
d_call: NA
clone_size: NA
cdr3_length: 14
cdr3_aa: CASSLWGDENIQYF
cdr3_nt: TGTGCCAGCAGCTTATGGGGGGACGAAAACATTCAGTACTTC

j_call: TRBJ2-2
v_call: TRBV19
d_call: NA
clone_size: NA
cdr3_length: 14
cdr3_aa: CASSINRLTGELFF
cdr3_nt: TGTGCCAGTAGTATAAATAGATTAACCGGGGAGCTGTTTTTT

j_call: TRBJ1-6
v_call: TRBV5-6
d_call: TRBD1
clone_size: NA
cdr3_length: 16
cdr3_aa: CASSQGTGRWDSPLHF
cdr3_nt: TGTGCCAGCAGCCAGGGGACAGGGAGGTGGGATTCACCCCTCCACTTT

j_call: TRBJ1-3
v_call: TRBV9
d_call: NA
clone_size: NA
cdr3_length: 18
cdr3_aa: CASSANRLEGPRGNTIYF
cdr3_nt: TGTGCCAGCAGCGCTAACCGCTTGGAGGGGCCGAGAGGAAACACCATATATTTT